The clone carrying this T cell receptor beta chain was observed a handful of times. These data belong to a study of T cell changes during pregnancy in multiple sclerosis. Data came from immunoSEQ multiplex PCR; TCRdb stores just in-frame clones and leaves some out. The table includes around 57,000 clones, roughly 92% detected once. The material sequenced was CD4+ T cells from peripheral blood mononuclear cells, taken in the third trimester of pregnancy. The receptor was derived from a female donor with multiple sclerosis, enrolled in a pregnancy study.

CDR3 loop: CASSPGGEFQPQHF. CDR3 nucleotides: TGTGCCAGCTCGCCGGGCGGGGAGTTCCAGCCCCAGCATTTT. The rearrangement links TRBV18 to TRBJ1-5; D is unresolved. The V gene lost 6 bases and the J gene lost 7 bases, with 16 bases spanning the gap. Per the germline V gene, CDR1 is KGHSH and CDR2 is LQKENI. The length of the CDR3 is 14 residues.